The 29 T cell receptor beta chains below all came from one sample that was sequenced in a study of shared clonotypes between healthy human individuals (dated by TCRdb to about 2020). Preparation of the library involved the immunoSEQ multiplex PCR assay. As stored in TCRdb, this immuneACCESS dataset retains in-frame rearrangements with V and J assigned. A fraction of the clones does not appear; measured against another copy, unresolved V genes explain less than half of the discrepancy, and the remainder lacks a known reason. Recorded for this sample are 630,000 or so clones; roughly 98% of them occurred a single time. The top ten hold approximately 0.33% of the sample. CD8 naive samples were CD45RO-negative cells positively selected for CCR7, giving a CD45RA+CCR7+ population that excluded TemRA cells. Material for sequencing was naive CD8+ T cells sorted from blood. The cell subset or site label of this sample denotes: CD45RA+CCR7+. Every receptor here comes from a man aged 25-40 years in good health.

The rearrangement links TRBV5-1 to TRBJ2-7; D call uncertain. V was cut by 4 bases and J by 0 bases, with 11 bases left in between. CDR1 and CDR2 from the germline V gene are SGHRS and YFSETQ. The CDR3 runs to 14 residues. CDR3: CASSKGYTSYEQYF. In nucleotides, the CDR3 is TGCGCCAGCAGCAAAGGATACACCTCCTACGAGCAGTACTTC.

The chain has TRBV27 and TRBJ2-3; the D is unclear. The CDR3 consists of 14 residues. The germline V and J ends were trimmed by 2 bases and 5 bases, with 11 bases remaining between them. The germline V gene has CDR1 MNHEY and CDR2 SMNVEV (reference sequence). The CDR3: CASSLRFEEDTQYF. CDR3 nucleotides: TGTGCCAGCAGTTTACGGTTTGAGGAAGATACGCAGTATTTT.

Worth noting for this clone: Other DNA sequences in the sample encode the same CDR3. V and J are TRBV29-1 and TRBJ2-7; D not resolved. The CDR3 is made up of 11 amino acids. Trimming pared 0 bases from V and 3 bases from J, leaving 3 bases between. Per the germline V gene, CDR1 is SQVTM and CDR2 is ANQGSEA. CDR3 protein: CSVEDSYEQYF. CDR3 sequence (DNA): TGCAGCGTTGAAGACAGCTACGAGCAGTACTTC.

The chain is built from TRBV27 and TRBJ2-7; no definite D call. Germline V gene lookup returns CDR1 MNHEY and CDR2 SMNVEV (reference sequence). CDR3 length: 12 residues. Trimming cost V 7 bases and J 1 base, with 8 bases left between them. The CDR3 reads CASIGVSYEQYF. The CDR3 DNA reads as TGTGCCAGCATTGGGGTTTCCTACGAGCAGTACTTC.

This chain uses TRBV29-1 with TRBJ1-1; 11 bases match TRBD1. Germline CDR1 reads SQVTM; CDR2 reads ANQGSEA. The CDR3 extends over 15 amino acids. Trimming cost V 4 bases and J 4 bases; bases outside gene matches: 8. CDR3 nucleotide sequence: TGCAGCGTTGTGGGGACAGGGGGTGAGAGCACTGAAGCTTTCTTT. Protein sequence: CSVVGTGGESTEAFF.

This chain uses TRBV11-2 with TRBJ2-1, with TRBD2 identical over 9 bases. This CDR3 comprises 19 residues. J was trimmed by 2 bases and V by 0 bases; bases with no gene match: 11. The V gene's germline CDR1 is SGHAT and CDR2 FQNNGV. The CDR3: CASSLDDLAGIGAYNEQFF. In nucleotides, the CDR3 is TGTGCCAGCAGCTTAGATGACCTAGCGGGAATAGGGGCCTACAATGAGCAGTTCTTC. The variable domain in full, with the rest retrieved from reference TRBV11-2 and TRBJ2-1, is EAGVAQSPRYKIIEKRQSVAFWCNPISGHATLYWYQQILGQGPKLLIQFQNNGVVDDSQLPKDRFSAERLKGVDSTLKIQPAKLEDSAVYLCASSLDDLAGIGAYNEQFFGPGTRLTVL.

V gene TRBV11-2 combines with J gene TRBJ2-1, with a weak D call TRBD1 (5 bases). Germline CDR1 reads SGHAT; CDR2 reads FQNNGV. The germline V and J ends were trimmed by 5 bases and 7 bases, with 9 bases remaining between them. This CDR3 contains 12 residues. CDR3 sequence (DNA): TGTGCCAGCAGCCGCAGGGTTAATGAGCAGTTCTTC. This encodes CASSRRVNEQFF.

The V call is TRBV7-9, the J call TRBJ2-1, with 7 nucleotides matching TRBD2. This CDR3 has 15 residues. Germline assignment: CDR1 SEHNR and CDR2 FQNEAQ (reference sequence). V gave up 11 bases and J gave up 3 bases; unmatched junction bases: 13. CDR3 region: CALSTRERDYNEQFF. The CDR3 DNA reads TGTGCCCTCTCCACGCGGGAGAGAGACTACAATGAGCAGTTCTTC.

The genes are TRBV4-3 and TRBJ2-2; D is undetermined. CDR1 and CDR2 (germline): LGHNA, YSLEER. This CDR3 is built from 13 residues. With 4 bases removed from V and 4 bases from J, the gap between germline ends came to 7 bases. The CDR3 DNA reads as TGCGCCAGCAGCCGTGATAGCACCGGGGAGCTGTTTTTT. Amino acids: CASSRDSTGELFF.

The DNA for the CDR3 is TGTGCCAGCAGCCTCCACATGGCAGCTCGTGTGTACGAGCAGTACTTC. Protein sequence: CASSLHMAARVYEQYF. The chain is built from TRBV7-9 and TRBJ2-7; no definite D call. Looked up from germline, CDR1 is SEHNR and CDR2 is FQNEAQ (reference sequence). This CDR3 contains 16 residues. The V gene lost 5 bases and the J gene lost 4 bases, with 21 bases spanning the gap.

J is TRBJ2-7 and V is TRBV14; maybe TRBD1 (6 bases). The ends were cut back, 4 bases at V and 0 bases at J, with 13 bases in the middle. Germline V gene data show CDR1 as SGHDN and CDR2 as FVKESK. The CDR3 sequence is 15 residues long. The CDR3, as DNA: TGTGCCAGCAGCCTCGGTGGGGGACACTCCTACGAGCAGTACTTC. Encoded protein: CASSLGGGHSYEQYF.

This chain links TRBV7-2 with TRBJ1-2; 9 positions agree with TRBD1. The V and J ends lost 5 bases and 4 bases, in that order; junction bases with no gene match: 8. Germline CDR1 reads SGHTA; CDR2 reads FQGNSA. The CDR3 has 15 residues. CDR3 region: CASSQQGADIYGYTF. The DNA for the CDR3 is TGTGCCAGCAGCCAACAGGGGGCGGATATCTATGGCTACACCTTC.

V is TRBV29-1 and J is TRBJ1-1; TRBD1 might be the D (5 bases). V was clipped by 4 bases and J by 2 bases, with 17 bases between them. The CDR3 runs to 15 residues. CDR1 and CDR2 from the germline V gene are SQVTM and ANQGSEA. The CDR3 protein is CSVGWSLGDNTEAFF. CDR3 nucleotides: TGCAGCGTTGGGTGGTCGCTAGGGGACAACACTGAAGCTTTCTTT.

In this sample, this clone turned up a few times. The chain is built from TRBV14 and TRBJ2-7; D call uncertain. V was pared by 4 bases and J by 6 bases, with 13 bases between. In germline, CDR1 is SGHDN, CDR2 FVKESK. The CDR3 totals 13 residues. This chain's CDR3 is CASSPHRTGEQYF. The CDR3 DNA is TGTGCCAGCAGCCCCCATAGAACGGGCGAGCAGTACTTC.

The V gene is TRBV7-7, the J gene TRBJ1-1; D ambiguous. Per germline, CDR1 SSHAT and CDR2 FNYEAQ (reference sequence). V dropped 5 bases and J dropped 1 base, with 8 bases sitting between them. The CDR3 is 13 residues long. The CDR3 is CASSPRPNTEAFF. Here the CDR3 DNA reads TGTGCCAGCAGCCCCCGACCGAACACTGAAGCTTTCTTT.

CDR3: CASSQLRTETQYF. The CDR3 DNA reads as TGCGCCAGCAGCCAATTGAGAACAGAGACCCAGTACTTC. The V call is TRBV4-1, the J call TRBJ2-5; D gene unclear. In germline, CDR1 is MGHRA, CDR2 YSYEKL. V lost 2 bases to trimming and J lost 4 bases, with 8 bases between them. The CDR3 runs 13 residues.

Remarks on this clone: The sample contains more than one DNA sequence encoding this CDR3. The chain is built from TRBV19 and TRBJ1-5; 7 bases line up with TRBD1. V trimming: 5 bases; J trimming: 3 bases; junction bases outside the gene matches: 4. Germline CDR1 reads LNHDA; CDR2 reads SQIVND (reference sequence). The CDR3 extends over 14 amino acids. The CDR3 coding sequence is TGTGCCAGTAGTTACAGGGGTTCCAATCAGCCCCAGCATTTT. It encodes CASSYRGSNQPQHF.

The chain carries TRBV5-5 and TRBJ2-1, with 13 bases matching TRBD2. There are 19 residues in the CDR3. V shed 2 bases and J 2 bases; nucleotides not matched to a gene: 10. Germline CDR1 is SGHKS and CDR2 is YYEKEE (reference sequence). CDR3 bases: TGTGCCAGCAGCTTCGGACTAGCGGGAGACCTGGGGCCCTACAATGAGCAGTTCTTC. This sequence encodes CASSFGLAGDLGPYNEQFF.

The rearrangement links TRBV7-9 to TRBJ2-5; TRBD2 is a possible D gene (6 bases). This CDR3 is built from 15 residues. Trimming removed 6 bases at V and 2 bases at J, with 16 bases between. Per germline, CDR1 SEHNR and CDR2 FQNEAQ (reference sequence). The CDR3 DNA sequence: TGTGCCAGCAGACTGGCTTGGGGGGAGCAAGAGACCCAGTACTTC. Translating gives CASRLAWGEQETQYF. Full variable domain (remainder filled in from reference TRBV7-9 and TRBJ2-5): DTGVSQNPRHKITKRGQNVTFRCDPISEHNRLYWYRQTLGQGPEFLTYFQNEAQLEKSRLLSDRFSAERPKGSFSTLEIQRTEQGDSAMYLCASRLAWGEQETQYFGPGTRLLVL.

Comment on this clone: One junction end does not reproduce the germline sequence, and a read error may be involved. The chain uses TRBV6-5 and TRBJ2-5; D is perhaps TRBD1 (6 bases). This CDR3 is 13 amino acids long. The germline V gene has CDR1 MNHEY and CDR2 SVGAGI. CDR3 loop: CASSYSQGQPKDF. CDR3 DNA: TGTGCCAGCAGTTACTCGCAAGGACAGCCGAAGGACTTC.

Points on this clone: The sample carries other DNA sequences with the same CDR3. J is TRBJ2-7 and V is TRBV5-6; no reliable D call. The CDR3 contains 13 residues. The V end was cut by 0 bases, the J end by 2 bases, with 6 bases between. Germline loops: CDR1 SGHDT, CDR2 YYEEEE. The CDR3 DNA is TGTGCCAGCAGCTTGGGACTTCCCTACGAGCAGTACTTC. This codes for CASSLGLPYEQYF.

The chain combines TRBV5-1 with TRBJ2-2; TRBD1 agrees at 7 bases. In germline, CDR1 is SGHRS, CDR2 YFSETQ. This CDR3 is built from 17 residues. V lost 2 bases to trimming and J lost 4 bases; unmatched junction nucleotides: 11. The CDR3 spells CASSLKYDRVGTGELFF. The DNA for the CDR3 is TGCGCCAGCAGCTTAAAATATGACAGGGTGGGCACCGGGGAGCTGTTTTTT. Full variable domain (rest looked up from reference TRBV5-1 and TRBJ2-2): KAGVTQTPRYLIKTRGQQVTLSCSPISGHRSVSWYQQTPGQGLQFLFEYFSETQRNKGNFPGRFSGRQFSNSRSEMNVSTLELGDSALYLCASSLKYDRVGTGELFFGEGSRLTVL.

The CDR3 sequence: CASSEWQGGTGELFF. Here the CDR3 DNA reads TGTGCCAGCAGTGAATGGCAGGGGGGGACCGGGGAGCTGTTTTTT. This rearrangement joins TRBV6-1 to TRBJ2-2; D may match TRBD1 or TRBD2 (7 bases each). The germline V and J ends were trimmed by 2 bases and 5 bases, with 12 bases remaining between them. Germline V gene lookup returns CDR1 MNHNS and CDR2 SASEGT. This CDR3 has 15 amino acids.

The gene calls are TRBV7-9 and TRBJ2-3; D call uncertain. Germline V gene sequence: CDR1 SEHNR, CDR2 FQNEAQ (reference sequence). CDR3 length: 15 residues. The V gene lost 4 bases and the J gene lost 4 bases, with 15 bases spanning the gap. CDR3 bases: TGTGCCAGCAGCTCGAAGGCTAGTATCGCAGATACGCAGTATTTT. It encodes CASSSKASIADTQYF. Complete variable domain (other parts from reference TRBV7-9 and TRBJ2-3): DTGVSQNPRHKITKRGQNVTFRCDPISEHNRLYWYRQTLGQGPEFLTYFQNEAQLEKSRLLSDRFSAERPKGSFSTLEIQRTEQGDSAMYLCASSSKASIADTQYFGPGTRLTVL.

Here the CDR3 DNA reads TGTGCCCTGGCTGGGGGGCCGTTAGATACGCAGTATTTT. This gives the protein CALAGGPLDTQYF. This rearrangement joins TRBV10-3 to TRBJ2-3, with D perhaps matching TRBD1 or TRBD2 (6 bases each). The CDR3 is 13 residues long. V was clipped by 11 bases and J by 5 bases, with 17 bases between them. From germline, CDR1 is ENHRY and CDR2 SYGVKD.

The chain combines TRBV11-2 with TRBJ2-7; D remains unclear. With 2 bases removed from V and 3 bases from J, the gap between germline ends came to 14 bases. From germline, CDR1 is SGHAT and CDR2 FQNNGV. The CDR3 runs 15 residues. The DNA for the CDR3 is TGTGCCAGCAGCTTATCCGTGCGGCTATACTACGAGCAGTACTTC. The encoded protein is CASSLSVRLYYEQYF.

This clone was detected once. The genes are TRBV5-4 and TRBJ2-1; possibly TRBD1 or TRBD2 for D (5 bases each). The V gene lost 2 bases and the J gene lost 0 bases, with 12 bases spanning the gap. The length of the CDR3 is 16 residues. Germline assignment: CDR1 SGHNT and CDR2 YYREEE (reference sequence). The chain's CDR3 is CASSFHGGSSYNEQFF. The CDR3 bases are TGTGCCAGCAGCTTTCATGGGGGAAGCTCCTACAATGAGCAGTTCTTC.

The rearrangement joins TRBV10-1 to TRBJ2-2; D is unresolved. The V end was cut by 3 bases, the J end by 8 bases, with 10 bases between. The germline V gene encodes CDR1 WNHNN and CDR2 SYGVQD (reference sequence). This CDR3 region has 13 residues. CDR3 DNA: TGCGCCAGCAGTGAAACCTCAAGAGGGGAGCTGTTTTTT. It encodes CASSETSRGELFF.

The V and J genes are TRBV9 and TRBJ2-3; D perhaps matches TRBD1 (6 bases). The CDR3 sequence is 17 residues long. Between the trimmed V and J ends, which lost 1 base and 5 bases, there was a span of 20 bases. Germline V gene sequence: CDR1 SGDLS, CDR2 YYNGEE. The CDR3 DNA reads TGTGCCAGCAGCGTACAGGGGCGGCTGGCAGGGGTAGATACGCAGTATTTT. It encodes CASSVQGRLAGVDTQYF.